This TCR beta chain comes out of a study of blood T cell repertoires in COVID-19. Study-wide context: COVID-19 samples collected from the United States, Italy and Spain covered acute and convalescent phases. The cDNA or gDNA used as material had been derived from T cells, B-cell-depleted T cells, or PBMCs.

Authors' processing steps: Amplification of reference gene primers was used by the study to estimate nucleated cell counts. TCRdb keeps only in-frame clones here, not all; method: immunoSEQ multiplex PCR. V, J and clone size are taken as reported in that table, and D and trimming were inferred from the DNA itself. The sample holds 120,000 to 150,000 clones; 79% are singletons and the top ten take roughly 3.6%. This CDR3 spans 17 amino acids. V lost 6 bases, J lost 0 bases, and 20 bases lay in between. Germline V gene lookup returns CDR1 SGHTA and CDR2 FQGNSA. The receptor comes from a man in his sixties with acute or convalescent COVID-19. The sample consisted of peripheral blood. The rearrangement joins TRBV7-2 to TRBJ1-1, with a weak D call TRBD1 (5 bases). In DNA form, the CDR3 reads TGTGCCAGCAGATCACAGGCTGTGCCCTCTATGAACACTGAAGCTTTCTTT. Protein product: CASRSQAVPSMNTEAFF.